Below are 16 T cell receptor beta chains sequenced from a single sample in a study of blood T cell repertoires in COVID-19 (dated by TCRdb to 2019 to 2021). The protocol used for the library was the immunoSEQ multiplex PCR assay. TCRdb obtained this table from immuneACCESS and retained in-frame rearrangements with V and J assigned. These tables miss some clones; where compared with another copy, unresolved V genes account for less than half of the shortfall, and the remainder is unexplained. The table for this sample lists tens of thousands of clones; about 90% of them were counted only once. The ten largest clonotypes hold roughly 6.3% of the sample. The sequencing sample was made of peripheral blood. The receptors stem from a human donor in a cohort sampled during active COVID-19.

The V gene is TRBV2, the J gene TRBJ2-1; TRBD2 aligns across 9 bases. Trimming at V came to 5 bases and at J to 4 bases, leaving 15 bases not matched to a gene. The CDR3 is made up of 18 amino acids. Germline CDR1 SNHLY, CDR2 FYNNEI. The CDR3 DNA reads TGTGCCAGCAGTCCCACAAGGAGGGCGGGAGGGTATTACAATGAGCAGTTCTTC. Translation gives CASSPTRRAGGYYNEQFF.

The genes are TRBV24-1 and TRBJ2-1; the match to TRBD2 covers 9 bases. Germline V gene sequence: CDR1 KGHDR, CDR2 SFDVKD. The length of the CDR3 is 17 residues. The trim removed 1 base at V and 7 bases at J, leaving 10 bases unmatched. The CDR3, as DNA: TGTGCCACCAGTGATTTTAGGGCGGGAGGGCCAGTAAATGAGCAGTTCTTC. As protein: CATSDFRAGGPVNEQFF.

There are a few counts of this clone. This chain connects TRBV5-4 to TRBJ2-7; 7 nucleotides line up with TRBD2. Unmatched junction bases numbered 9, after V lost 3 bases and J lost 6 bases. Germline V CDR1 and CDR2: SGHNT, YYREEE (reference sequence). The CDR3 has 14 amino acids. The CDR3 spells CASSWAGLTGEQYF. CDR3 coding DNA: TGTGCCAGCAGCTGGGCGGGACTAACGGGCGAGCAGTACTTC.

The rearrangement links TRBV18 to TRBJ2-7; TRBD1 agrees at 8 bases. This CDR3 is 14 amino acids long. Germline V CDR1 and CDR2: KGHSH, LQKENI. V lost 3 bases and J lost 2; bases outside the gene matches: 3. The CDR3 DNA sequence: TGTGCCAGCTCACCGGACAGGGCTCCCTACGAGCAGTACTTC. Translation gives CASSPDRAPYEQYF.

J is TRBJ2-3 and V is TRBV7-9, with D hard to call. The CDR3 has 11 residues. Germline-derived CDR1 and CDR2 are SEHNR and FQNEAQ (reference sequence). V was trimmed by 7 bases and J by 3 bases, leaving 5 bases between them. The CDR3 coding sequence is TGTGCCAGCATCTCTACAGATACGCAGTATTTT. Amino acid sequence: CASISTDTQYF. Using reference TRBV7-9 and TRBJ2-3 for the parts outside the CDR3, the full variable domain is DTGVSQNPRHKITKRGQNVTFRCDPISEHNRLYWYRQTLGQGPEFLTYFQNEAQLEKSRLLSDRFSAERPKGSFSTLEIQRTEQGDSAMYLCASISTDTQYFGPGTRLTVL.

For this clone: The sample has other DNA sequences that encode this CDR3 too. The CDR3 DNA reads as TGTGCCAGCAGAGGGGGTACTGAAGCTTTCTTT. The encoded protein is CASRGGTEAFF. J is TRBJ1-1 and V is TRBV3-1 (or the pseudogene TRBV3-2); weak D call: TRBD1 (6 bases). The germline CDR1 and CDR2 sequences are LGHDT and YNNKEL (reference sequence). V was trimmed by 6 bases and J by 5 bases, leaving 7 bases between them. The CDR3 runs to 11 residues.

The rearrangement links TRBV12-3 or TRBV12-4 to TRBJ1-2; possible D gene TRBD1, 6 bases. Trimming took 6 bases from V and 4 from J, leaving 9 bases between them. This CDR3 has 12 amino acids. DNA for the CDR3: TGTGCCAGCAGACAGGACAGCTATGGCTACACCTTC. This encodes CASRQDSYGYTF.

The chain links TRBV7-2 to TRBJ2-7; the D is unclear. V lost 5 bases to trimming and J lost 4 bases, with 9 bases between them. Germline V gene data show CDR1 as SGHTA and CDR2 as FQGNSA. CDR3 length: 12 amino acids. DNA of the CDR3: TGTGCCAGCAGCCCACTCCTATACGAGCAGTACTTC. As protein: CASSPLLYEQYF. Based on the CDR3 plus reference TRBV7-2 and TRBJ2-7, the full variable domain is GAGVSQSPSNKVTEKGKDVELRCDPISGHTALYWYRQSLGQGLEFLIYFQGNSAPDKSGLPSDRFSAERTGGSVSTLTIQRTQQEDSAVYLCASSPLLYEQYFGPGTRLTVT.

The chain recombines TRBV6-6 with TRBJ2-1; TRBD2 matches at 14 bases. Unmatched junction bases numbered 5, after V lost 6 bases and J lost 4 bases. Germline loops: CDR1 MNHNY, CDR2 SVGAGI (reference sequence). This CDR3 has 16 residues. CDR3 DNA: TGTGCCAGCAGCCGGGGGACTAGCGGGAGATACAATGAGCAGTTCTTC. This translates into CASSRGTSGRYNEQFF.

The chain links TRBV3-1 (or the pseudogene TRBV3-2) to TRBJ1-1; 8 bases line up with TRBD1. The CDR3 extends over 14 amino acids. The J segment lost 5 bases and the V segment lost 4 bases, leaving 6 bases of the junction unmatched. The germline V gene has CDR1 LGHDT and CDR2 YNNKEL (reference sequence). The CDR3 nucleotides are TGTGCCAGCAGCCCGACAGGGGCATTTACTGAAGCTTTCTTT. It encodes CASSPTGAFTEAFF.

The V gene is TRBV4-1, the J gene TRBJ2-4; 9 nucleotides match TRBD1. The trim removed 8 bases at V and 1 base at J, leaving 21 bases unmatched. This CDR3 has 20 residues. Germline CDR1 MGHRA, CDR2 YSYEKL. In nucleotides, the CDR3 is TGCGCCAGCGGCACTGAAGAGGTGGGAGGGACAGGGTTGGCCAAAAACATTCAGTACTTC. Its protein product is CASGTEEVGGTGLAKNIQYF.

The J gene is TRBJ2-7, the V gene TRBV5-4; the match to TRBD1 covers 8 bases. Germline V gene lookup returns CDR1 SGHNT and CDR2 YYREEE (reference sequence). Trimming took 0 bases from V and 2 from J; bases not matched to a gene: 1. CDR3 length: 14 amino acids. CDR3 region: CASSLGRGPYEQYF. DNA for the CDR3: TGTGCCAGCAGCTTGGGCAGGGGGCCCTACGAGCAGTACTTC. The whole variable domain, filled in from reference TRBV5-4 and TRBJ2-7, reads ETGVTQSPTHLIKTRGQQVTLRCSSQSGHNTVSWYQQALGQGPQFIFQYYREEENGRGNFPPRFSGLQFPNYSSELNVNALELDDSALYLCASSLGRGPYEQYFGPGTRLTVT.

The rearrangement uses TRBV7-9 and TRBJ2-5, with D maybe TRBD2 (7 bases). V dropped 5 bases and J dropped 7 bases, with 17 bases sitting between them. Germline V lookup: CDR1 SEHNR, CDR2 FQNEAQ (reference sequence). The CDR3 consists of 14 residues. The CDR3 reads CASSPTGSGGTQYF. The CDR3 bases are TGTGCCAGCAGCCCTACAGGGTCGGGAGGGACCCAGTACTTC.

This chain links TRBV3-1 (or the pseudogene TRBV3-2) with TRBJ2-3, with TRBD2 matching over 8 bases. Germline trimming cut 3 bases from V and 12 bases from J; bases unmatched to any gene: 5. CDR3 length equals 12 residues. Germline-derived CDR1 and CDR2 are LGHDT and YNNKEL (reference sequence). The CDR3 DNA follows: TGTGCCAGCAGCCACGGAGGACTAGCACAGTATTTT. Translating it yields CASSHGGLAQYF.

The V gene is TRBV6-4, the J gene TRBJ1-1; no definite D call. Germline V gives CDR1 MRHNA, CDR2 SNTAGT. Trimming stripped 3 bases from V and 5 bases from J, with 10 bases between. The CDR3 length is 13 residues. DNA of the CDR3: TGTGCCAGCAGTGATGAGGGAGGGACTGAAGCTTTCTTT. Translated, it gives CASSDEGGTEAFF.

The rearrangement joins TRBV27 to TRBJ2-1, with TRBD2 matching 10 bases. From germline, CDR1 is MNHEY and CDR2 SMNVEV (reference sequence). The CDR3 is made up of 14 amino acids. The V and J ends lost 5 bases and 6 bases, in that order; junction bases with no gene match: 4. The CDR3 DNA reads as TGTGCCAGCAGTCCGCAGCGGGGGGGCAATGAGCAGTTCTTC. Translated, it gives CASSPQRGGNEQFF.